The present T cell receptor beta chain was sequenced within a study of radiation and T cells in renal cell carcinoma. Only in-frame clones appear in the TCRdb table, and some are missing; sequencing was by immunoSEQ multiplex PCR. Counted here are 100,000 to 150,000 clones, around 82% occurring once; the ten biggest clones make up roughly 6%. Indicated time point: blood 2 weeks post-SBRT. Stated treatment: 15 Gy SBRT to primary tumor, nephrectomy 4 weeks later. The length of the CDR3 is 17 residues. In germline, CDR1 is MNHEY, CDR2 SMNVEV (reference sequence). V was cut by 3 bases and J by 0 bases, with 12 bases left in between.

This clonotype was obtained from a man aged 45-65 years with renal cell carcinoma. The J gene is TRBJ2-6, the V gene TRBV27; a weak D match, TRBD1 (6 bases). Sequencing used blood, obtained from a patient whose treatment included radiotherapy and nephrectomy. The CDR3 nucleotides are TGTGCCAGCAGTTTCCTGGACAGAAGCTCTGGGGCCAACGTCCTGACTTTC. It codes for CASSFLDRSSGANVLTF.